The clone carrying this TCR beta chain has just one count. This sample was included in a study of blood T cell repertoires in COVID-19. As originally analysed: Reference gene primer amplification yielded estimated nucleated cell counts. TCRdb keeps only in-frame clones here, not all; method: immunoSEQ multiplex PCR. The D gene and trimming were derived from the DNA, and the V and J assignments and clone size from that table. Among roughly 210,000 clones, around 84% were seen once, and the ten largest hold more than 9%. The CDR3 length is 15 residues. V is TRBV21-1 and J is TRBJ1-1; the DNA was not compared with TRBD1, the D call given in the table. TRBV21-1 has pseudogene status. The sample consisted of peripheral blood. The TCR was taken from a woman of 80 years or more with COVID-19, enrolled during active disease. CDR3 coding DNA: TGTGCCAGCAGCCTACGACAGGGGAGGGAGGCTGAAGCTTTCTTT. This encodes CASSLRQGREAEAFF.